This T cell receptor beta chain was captured by sequencing in a study of T cell changes during pregnancy in multiple sclerosis. The repertoire was sequenced with immunoSEQ multiplex PCR; TCRdb's copy has only in-frame clones and lacks some. This sample carries approximately 130,000 clones, about 96% of them seen once, and the ten largest clones take 0.44%. Trimming pared 3 bases from V and 6 bases from J, leaving 17 bases between. CDR1 is MNHEY, CDR2 SVGAGI, per germline. The length of the CDR3 is 16 residues. The source material was peripheral blood, sampled after pregnancy. The sequence derives from a female donor with multiple sclerosis, enrolled in a pregnancy study. The V and J genes are TRBV6-5 and TRBJ2-2; D is perhaps TRBD2 (6 bases). The CDR3 bases are TGTGCCAGCAGTTATCGAGAGTTTAGCGGCGCCGGGGAGCTGTTTTTT. It translates to CASSYREFSGAGELFF.